The 24 T cell receptor beta chains presented below share a single source sample, sequenced in a study of cytomegalovirus exposure and HLA in healthy donors (dated by TCRdb to the late 2010s). The library came from the immunoSEQ multiplex PCR assay. The multiplex PCR relied on a mix of 60 forward primers for TCR Vbeta segments and 13 reverse primers for TCR Jbeta segments. TCRdb's version of the immuneACCESS table is confined to in-frame rearrangements and falls short of the full clone set. An unresolved V gene accounts for under half of the shortfall where checked; the remainder is of unknown origin. The sample profile shows over 150,000 clones; just under 75% of them were found once. Clones ranked in the top ten supply 3% to 4% of the sample. Input material: PBMCs. These TCRs come from a woman in her twenties or thirties in good health and CMV-seropositive.

This clone occurred a few times. The chain links TRBV5-8 to TRBJ1-5; the D is unclear. The CDR3 sequence is 13 residues long. Germline V gene sequence: CDR1 SGHTS, CDR2 YDEGEE. Trimming took 7 bases from V and 5 from J, leaving 13 bases between them. CDR3 sequence (DNA): TGTGCCAGCTCAGGAGGGTCAGATCAGCCCCAGCATTTT. Its protein is CASSGGSDQPQHF.

This chain connects TRBV28 to TRBJ1-1; D is perhaps TRBD1 (5 bases). The V gene's germline CDR1 is MDHEN and CDR2 SYDVKM. Trimming took 11 bases from V and 5 from J, leaving 9 bases between them. This CDR3 comprises 10 residues. CDR3 in DNA: TGTGCCTCCCAGGGAACTGAAGCTTTCTTT. Its translation: CASQGTEAFF. The variable domain in full, with the rest retrieved from reference TRBV28 and TRBJ1-1, is DVKVTQSSRYLVKRTGEKVFLECVQDMDHENMFWYRQDPGLGLRLIYFSYDVKMKEKGDIPEGYSVSREKKERFSLILESASTNQTSMYLCASQGTEAFFGQGTRLTVV.

The chain recombines TRBV6-4 with TRBJ2-1, with 11 bases identical to TRBD2. CDR1 and CDR2 (germline): MRHNA, SNTAGT. This CDR3 region has 17 residues. Unmatched junction bases numbered 16, after V lost 0 bases and J lost 15 bases. The chain's CDR3 is CASSDSGEKLAGELPFF. The CDR3 DNA follows: TGTGCCAGCAGTGACTCCGGGGAAAAACTAGCGGGAGAATTACCGTTCTTC.

J is TRBJ1-4 and V is TRBV18, with TRBD1 matching over 9 bases. The CDR3 runs 14 residues. In germline, CDR1 is KGHSH, CDR2 LQKENI. The trim removed 5 bases at V and 4 bases at J, leaving 2 bases unmatched. CDR3 protein: CASSRQGVNEKLFF. CDR3 coding DNA: TGTGCCAGCTCAAGACAGGGGGTTAATGAAAAACTGTTTTTT.

This chain uses TRBV19 with TRBJ2-1; a possible D gene is TRBD1 (6 bases). The length of the CDR3 is 15 residues. Germline-derived CDR1 and CDR2 are LNHDA and SQIVND (reference sequence). V was trimmed by 6 bases and J by 5 bases, leaving 17 bases between them. The CDR3 DNA follows: TGTGCCAGTAGATCCTTGGGGGCCCCCCACAATGAGCAGTTCTTC. Protein product: CASRSLGAPHNEQFF.

The chain has TRBV6-1 and TRBJ1-4; 8 bases match TRBD1. J was trimmed by 1 base and V by 3 bases; bases with no gene match: 7. The CDR3 is made up of 17 amino acids. Germline loops: CDR1 MNHNS, CDR2 SASEGT. The CDR3 here is CASSDRTGIGTNEKLFF. DNA for the CDR3: TGTGCCAGCAGTGATAGGACAGGGATCGGAACTAATGAAAAACTGTTTTTT.

This clone has only one observation. The rearrangement links TRBV6-1 to TRBJ2-2; D unresolved. The CDR3 is 16 amino acids. Germline values: CDR1 MNHNS, CDR2 SASEGT. Trimming stripped 3 bases from V and 4 bases from J, with 15 bases between. The CDR3 DNA follows: TGTGCCAGCAGTGAGGCCTCCTGGCGGTCCACCGGGGAGCTGTTTTTT. Residues: CASSEASWRSTGELFF.

This clone was detected once. A read error may be the cause here, since a much bigger clone is one base away. The V and J genes are TRBV9 and TRBJ2-3; 7 nucleotides agree with TRBD2. Germline V CDR1 and CDR2: SGDLS, YYNGEE. V was pared by 1 base and J by 2 bases, with 1 base of the junction left unmatched. This CDR3 has 14 residues. In nucleotides, the CDR3 is TGTGCCAGCAGCGTAAGCGGGGCCACAGATACGCAGTATTTT. Protein: CASSVSGATDTQYF. The full variable domain, in which reference TRBV9 and TRBJ2-3 provide the parts outside the CDR3, is DSGVTQTPKHLITATGQRVTLRCSPRSGDLSVYWYQQSLDQGLQFLIQYYNGEERAKGNILERFSAQQFPDLHSELNLSSLELGDSALYFCASSVSGATDTQYFGPGTRLTVL.

This chain links TRBV28 with TRBJ1-1; a possible D gene is TRBD1 (6 bases). V gave up 5 bases and J gave up 11 bases, with 24 bases separating them. The CDR3 runs 15 residues. The V gene's germline CDR1 is MDHEN and CDR2 SYDVKM. CDR3 sequence: CASSPISQGSFEAFF. The CDR3 nucleotides read TGTGCCAGCAGTCCGATATCACAGGGATCTTTCGAGGCTTTCTTT.

J is TRBJ2-5 and V is TRBV6-5; weak D call: TRBD1 (6 bases). The DNA matches TRBJ2-7 better at its end, which makes the J call doubtful. The CDR3 extends over 14 amino acids. Germline V gene lookup returns CDR1 MNHEY and CDR2 SVGAGI. The CDR3 reads CASSAGTIPYEQYF. The CDR3 bases are TGTGCCAGCAGTGCCGGGACAATCCCCTACGAGCAGTACTTC.

The genes are TRBV5-1 and TRBJ2-7; 7 bases map to TRBD1. The germline V gene has CDR1 SGHRS and CDR2 YFSETQ. Trimming took 0 bases from V and 3 from J; bases not matched to a gene: 6. This CDR3 is 15 amino acids long. As DNA, the CDR3 is TGCGCCAGCAGCTTGGAACCGGGACAGCGCTACGAGCAGTACTTC. This translates into CASSLEPGQRYEQYF.

V is TRBV10-3 and J is TRBJ2-7; no definite D call. This CDR3 has 13 amino acids. The germline V gene has CDR1 ENHRY and CDR2 SYGVKD. V was pared by 2 bases and J by 0 bases, with 5 bases between. As DNA, the CDR3 is TGTGCCATCAGTGAGCCCTACTCCTACGAGCAGTACTTC. Residues: CAISEPYSYEQYF.

The V and J genes are TRBV6-5 and TRBJ1-2, with a tentative D call TRBD1 (6 bases). Germline CDR1 reads MNHEY; CDR2 reads SVGAGI. Between the trimmed V and J ends, which lost 8 bases and 4 bases, there was a span of 14 bases. This CDR3 contains 13 residues. CDR3 bases: TGTGCCAGCTACCAGGGGTTCGGCTATGGCTACACCTTC. As protein: CASYQGFGYGYTF.

The chain carries TRBV15 and TRBJ1-2, with TRBD1 as a possible D gene (5 bases). This CDR3 spans 16 amino acids. V shed 1 base and J shed 0 bases, with 12 bases lying between them. The germline V gene encodes CDR1 LNHNV and CDR2 YYDKDF (reference sequence). This chain's CDR3 is CATSRGGGAANYGYTF. In DNA form, the CDR3 reads TGTGCCACCAGCAGAGGAGGCGGGGCAGCTAACTATGGCTACACCTTC.

This clone was detected only a few times. V is TRBV6-4 and J is TRBJ1-2; possibly TRBD1 for D (5 bases). V lost 3 bases and J 6 bases, leaving 17 bases between the germline ends. CDR1 and CDR2 from the germline V gene are MRHNA and SNTAGT. The CDR3 runs 15 residues. The CDR3 sequence: CASSERAGRTDGYTF. As DNA, the CDR3 is TGTGCCAGCAGTGAACGGGCAGGGAGGACCGATGGCTACACCTTC.

This clone appeared a few times. V gene TRBV5-4 combines with J gene TRBJ2-5; D possibly corresponds to TRBD1 (6 bases). The germline V and J ends were trimmed by 5 bases and 5 bases, with 13 bases remaining between them. There are 13 residues in the CDR3. The germline V gene encodes CDR1 SGHNT and CDR2 YYREEE (reference sequence). CDR3 loop: CASRNTGMETQYF. The CDR3 DNA sequence: TGTGCCAGCAGGAATACAGGGATGGAGACCCAGTACTTC.

The chain employs TRBV5-1 and TRBJ1-1, with no clear D. Deletions cut 0 bases from V and 4 bases from J, with 10 bases between. CDR3 length: 14 residues. Looked up from germline, CDR1 is SGHRS and CDR2 is YFSETQ. Here the CDR3 reads CASSLEGGTTEAFF. CDR3 in DNA: TGCGCCAGCAGCTTGGAGGGAGGTACCACTGAAGCTTTCTTT. Combining the CDR3 with reference TRBV5-1 and TRBJ1-1 gives the whole variable domain KAGVTQTPRYLIKTRGQQVTLSCSPISGHRSVSWYQQTPGQGLQFLFEYFSETQRNKGNFPGRFSGRQFSNSRSEMNVSTLELGDSALYLCASSLEGGTTEAFFGQGTRLTVV.

J is TRBJ2-3 and V is TRBV5-1, with D tentatively TRBD1 (5 bases). The CDR3 consists of 14 residues. The germline V gene encodes CDR1 SGHRS and CDR2 YFSETQ. The V and J ends lost 3 bases and 6 bases respectively, with 14 bases between them. DNA for the CDR3: TGCGCCAGCAGCTCTACCAGGGTGGAGGATACGCAGTATTTT. This gives the protein CASSSTRVEDTQYF.

The sample holds one count of this clone. The rearrangement links TRBV5-4 to TRBJ1-1; 9 bases match TRBD1. The CDR3 spans 15 residues. The V and J ends lost 4 bases and 4 bases, in that order; junction bases with no gene match: 8. Germline V gives CDR1 SGHNT, CDR2 YYREEE (reference sequence). CDR3 sequence: CASSLQGAEGTEAFF. CDR3 nucleotides: TGTGCCAGCAGCCTACAGGGGGCGGAAGGCACTGAAGCTTTCTTT.

The rearrangement joins TRBV19 to TRBJ2-7; 7 positions agree with TRBD2. This CDR3 has 14 residues. V lost 7 bases to trimming and J lost 7 bases; unmatched junction nucleotides: 13. From germline, CDR1 is LNHDA and CDR2 SQIVND (reference sequence). The CDR3 here is CASTPAGDKLEQYF. In DNA, the CDR3 is TGTGCCAGTACCCCGGCGGGGGATAAGTTGGAGCAGTACTTC.

This clone was seen more than once but under ten times. The gene calls are TRBV19 and TRBJ2-1; 7 bases align to TRBD2. The V and J ends lost 6 bases and 2 bases, in that order; junction bases with no gene match: 10. Per the germline V gene, CDR1 is LNHDA and CDR2 is SQIVND (reference sequence). The CDR3 has 16 amino acids. The CDR3 region is CASRQSGKPTYNEQFF. The CDR3 bases are TGTGCCAGTAGACAAAGCGGGAAGCCAACCTACAATGAGCAGTTCTTC.

The chain has TRBV7-2 and TRBJ2-2, with 8 bases that match TRBD1. Trimming took 4 bases from V and 5 from J; bases not matched to a gene: 6. The CDR3 contains 15 residues. The germline CDR1 and CDR2 sequences are SGHTA and FQGNSA. CDR3 DNA sequence: TGTGCCAGCAGCTCGTCAGGGGGCGAGACCGGGGAGCTGTTTTTT. Protein: CASSSSGGETGELFF.

The chain uses TRBV6-1 and TRBJ2-1, with TRBD2 matching 12 bases. CDR3 length: 15 amino acids. After removal of 8 bases from V and 8 bases from J, the junction contained 10 bases not matched to a gene. Germline assignment: CDR1 MNHNS and CDR2 SASEGT. In DNA, the CDR3 is TGTGCCAGCGGAAGAACTAGCGGGAGGTTTGATGAGCAGTTCTTC. Amino acid sequence: CASGRTSGRFDEQFF.

This clone has a handful of counts. This chain uses TRBV5-1 with TRBJ1-4, with TRBD1 matching over 7 bases. Germline values: CDR1 SGHRS, CDR2 YFSETQ. The junction had 1 base not matched to a gene; V was cut back by 3 bases and J by 11 bases. The CDR3 spans 11 residues. The CDR3 bases are TGCGCCAGCAGCTCACAGGGGAAACTGTTTTTT. Translated: CASSSQGKLFF.